This TCR beta chain was identified during a study of beta chain features in type 1 diabetes. The sequenced template was cDNA made from the entire isolated RNA. TCRdb's copy holds only in-frame clones and misses some; the assay was immunoSEQ multiplex PCR. The sample includes 250,000 to 350,000 clones, around 15% of them seen just once. This clone has more than one count but fewer than ten. This CDR3 comprises 11 residues. The germline V and J ends were trimmed by 2 bases and 8 bases, with 9 bases remaining between them. Germline-derived CDR1 and CDR2 are DFQATT and SNEGSKA (reference sequence). The clonotype comes from a man aged 30 to 39 in good health. The chain combines TRBV20-1 with TRBJ1-1, with D possibly matching TRBD1 (6 bases). The sequenced sample consisted of central memory CD4+ T cells from blood. The CDR3 loop reads CSARLGAEAFF. Written as DNA, the CDR3 is TGCAGTGCTAGATTGGGGGCGGAAGCTTTCTTT.